The source of this T cell receptor (beta chain) is a study of T cells in localized non-small cell lung cancer (dated by TCRdb to 2019 to 2021). Background on the whole study: T cell repertoires of approximately 250 early-stage NSCLC patients were analyzed, with tumors being compared against uninvolved tumor-adjacent lungs. The mean age of the NSCLC patients was under 70 years, with 120 to 150 men and nearly 110 women. All 240 or so NSCLC patients in the cohort were treatment-naive and had localized lung tumors that were resected.

In the case of this clone: Its antigen specificity is not known. Base qualities were left out, and no much larger clone turns up one base away.

Summary of the overall study and its limitations: Because of the exploratory design, TCR variables were selected using unadjusted p-values without false-discovery rate correction. Uninvolved tumor-adjacent lung showed the highest T cell clonality, higher than tumor, which suggests more focused antigenic responses in the uninvolved tumor-adjacent lung. Longer overall survival was associated with higher blood T cell density, whereas shorter survival was associated with higher adjacent-lung clonality. Because multi-region tumor sequencing was not performed, intratumor heterogeneity could not be ruled out. A median of about 50 of the top 100 tumor clones turned up in the paired uninvolved adjacent lung, and fewer than 35 of those clones also ranked among the top 100 of that same adjacent lung.

At diagnosis, tumor, uninvolved tumor-adjacent lung and peripheral blood were collected and then preserved as a mix of FFPE and fresh-frozen material. For TCR repertoire profiling, the blood samples were analyzed as peripheral blood mononuclear cells. The germline V and J ends show losses of 3 bases and 0 bases respectively, and no gene match explains 2 bases of the junction. The germline V gene specifies SGHTA as CDR1 and FQGTGA as CDR2. The CDR3 goes from the cysteine to the phenylalanine over 17 residues. Of the read, only the CDR3 DNA is kept; its 51 bases are in frame from base 1. TCR beta CDR3 regions were sequenced from DNA using the immunoSEQ Assay. The source study handled its data this way. To compute T cell density, TCR beta template counts were normalized to usable DNA, which was estimated by amplifying housekeeping genes. Richness was estimated using the preseqR package, with extrapolation to 400,000 templates for PBMC samples and to 120,000 templates for tissue samples. Clonality was defined by subtracting Pielou's evenness from one. Tissue-enriched TCRs were identified through differential abundance testing performed on productive amino-acid clonotypes, with a minimum total count of 5 and an alpha of 0.1. The Jaccard Index and the Morisita Overlap Index were used to measure repertoire overlap between compartments. GLIPH grouped TCR beta CDR3s together with public tetramer-defined viral CDR3s, and a viral motif had to include at least three viral sequences and also show V-gene enrichment. Imported from immuneACCESS, the table was reduced by TCRdb to in-frame sequences with V and J called. These copies leave out some clones; in studies compared against another copy, an unresolved V gene accounts for under half, and the cause of the remainder is not known. The DNA gave D and trimming, while V, J and clone size come from that table. This sample gives 70,000 or so clones in total; around 85% of them show up just once. The ten largest clonotypes hold approximately 1.2% of the sample.

The chain links TRBV7-3 with TRBJ2-3, and 14 junctional nucleotides match TRBD2. The source of this sequence is a female donor aged 60 or older with stage I lung adenocarcinoma. The input for sequencing was peripheral blood, taken before any cancer treatment. The DNA sequence reads TGTGCCAGCAGCTTGGGACTAGCGGGAGCTAGCACAGATACGCAGTATTTT. The resulting protein is CASSLGLAGASTDTQYF.